Described below is a single T cell receptor (beta chain) sequence and its context. Antigen unknown. Libraries were prepared by immunoSEQ multiplex PCR; TCRdb keeps only in-frame clonotypes and omits some of them. The sample yields approximately 150,000 clones, around nine tenths seen once. This record belongs to a study of T cell responses to AZD1222 COVID-19 vaccine. General study findings and limits: Only six or seven AZD1222 recipients tested seropositive at baseline.

The CDR3 is 15 residues long. J is TRBJ1-1 and V is TRBV21-1; the table's D gene call, TRBD1, was not cross checked with the DNA. TRBV21-1 is noted as a pseudogene. This specimen consisted of peripheral blood, obtained 28 days after the second AZD1222 dose. This sequence was found in an adult who received the AZD1222 COVID-19 vaccine. CDR3 sequence: CASSSKGARNTEAFF. CDR3 DNA sequence: TGTGCCAGCAGCTCAAAGGGGGCGCGGAACACTGAAGCTTTCTTT.